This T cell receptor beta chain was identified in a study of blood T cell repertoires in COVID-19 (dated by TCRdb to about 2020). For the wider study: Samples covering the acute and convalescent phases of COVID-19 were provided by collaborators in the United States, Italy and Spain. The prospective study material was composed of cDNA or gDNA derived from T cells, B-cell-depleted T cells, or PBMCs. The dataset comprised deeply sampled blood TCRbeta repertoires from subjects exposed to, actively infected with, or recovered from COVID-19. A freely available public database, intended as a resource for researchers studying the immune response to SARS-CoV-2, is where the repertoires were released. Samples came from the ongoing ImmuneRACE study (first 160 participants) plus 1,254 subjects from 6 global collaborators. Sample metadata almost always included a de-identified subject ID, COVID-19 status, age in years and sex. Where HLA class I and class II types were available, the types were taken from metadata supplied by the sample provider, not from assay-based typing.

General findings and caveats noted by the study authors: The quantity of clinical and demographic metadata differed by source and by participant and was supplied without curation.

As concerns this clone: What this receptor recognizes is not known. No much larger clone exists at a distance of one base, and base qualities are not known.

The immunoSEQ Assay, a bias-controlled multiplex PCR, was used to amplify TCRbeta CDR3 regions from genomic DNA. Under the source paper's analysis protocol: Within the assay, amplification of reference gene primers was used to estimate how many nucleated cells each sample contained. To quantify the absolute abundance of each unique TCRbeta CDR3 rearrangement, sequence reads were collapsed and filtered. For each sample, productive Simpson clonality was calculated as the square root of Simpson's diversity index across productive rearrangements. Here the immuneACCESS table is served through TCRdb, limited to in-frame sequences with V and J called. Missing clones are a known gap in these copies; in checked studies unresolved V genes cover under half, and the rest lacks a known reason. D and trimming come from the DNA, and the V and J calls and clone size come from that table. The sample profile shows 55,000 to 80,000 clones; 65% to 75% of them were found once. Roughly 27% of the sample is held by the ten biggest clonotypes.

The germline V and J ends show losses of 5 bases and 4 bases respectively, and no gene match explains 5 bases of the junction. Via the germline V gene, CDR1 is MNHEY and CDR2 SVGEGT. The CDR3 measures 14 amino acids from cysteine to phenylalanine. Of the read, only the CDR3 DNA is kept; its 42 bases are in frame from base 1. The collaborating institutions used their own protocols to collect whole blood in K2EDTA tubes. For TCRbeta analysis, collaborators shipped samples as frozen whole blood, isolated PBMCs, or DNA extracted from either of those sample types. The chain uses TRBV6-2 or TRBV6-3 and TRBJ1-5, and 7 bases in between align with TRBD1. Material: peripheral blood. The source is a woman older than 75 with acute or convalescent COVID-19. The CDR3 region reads CASSPGTVNQPQHF. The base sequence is TGTGCCAGCAGTCCCGGGACAGTAAATCAGCCCCAGCATTTT.